A single sample is the source of the 13 T cell receptor beta chains below, sequenced in a study of T cell repertoires in cytomegalovirus infection. These TCRs' antigens remain unknown. Each CDR3 protein gets one entry after TCRdb re-called the reads with MiXCR. This sample has 700,000 to 950,000 distinct CDR3 sequences; approximately 32% occur once, and the top ten carry around 12%. This specimen was cultured CD8+ T cells from PBMCs, taken from culture after CMV antigen stimulation. The receptors originated from a human donor in good health (CMV status not recorded). Some clones in this sample may be carry-over from other donors' samples.

This rearrangement joins TRBV4-2 to TRBJ2-2; no definite D call. V dropped 0 bases and J dropped 0 bases, with 11 bases sitting between them. The germline CDR1 and CDR2 sequences are LGHNA and YNFKEQ. This CDR3 has 17 amino acids. The CDR3 loop is CASSQDVNLTNTGELFF. The CDR3 DNA reads TGTGCCAGCAGCCAAGACGTGAATTTGACGAACACCGGGGAGCTGTTTTTT.

V gene TRBV4-1 combines with J gene TRBJ1-1; D is ambiguous. Germline CDR1 reads MGHRA; CDR2 reads YSYEKL. V was shortened by 1 base and J by 0 bases, with 6 bases between the two germline ends. This CDR3 has 14 residues. CDR3 nucleotides: TGCGCCAGCAGCCAAGCGGTGCTGAACACTGAAGCTTTCTTT. Translating it yields CASSQAVLNTEAFF.

This clonotype was seen a handful of times. The chain has TRBV29-1 and TRBJ1-3; D is undetermined. Looked up from germline, CDR1 is SQVTM and CDR2 is ANQGSEA. The CDR3 runs to 15 residues. V shed 4 bases and J shed 0 bases, with 13 bases lying between them. As DNA, the CDR3 is TGCAGCGTTGGTGGCAGGAATTACTCTGGAAACACCATATATTTT. It specifies CSVGGRNYSGNTIYF. Based on the CDR3 plus reference TRBV29-1 and TRBJ1-3, the full variable domain is SAVISQKPSRDICQRGTSLTIQCQVDSQVTMMFWYRQQPGQSLTLIATANQGSEATYESGFVIDKFPISRPNLTFSTLTVSNMSPEDSSIYLCSVGGRNYSGNTIYFGEGSWLTVV.

At least ten counts were recorded for this clonotype. Here the CDR3 reads CASRDWRGSLNEQFF. CDR3 nucleotide sequence: TGTGCCAGCAGGGACTGGCGGGGGAGTCTCAATGAGCAGTTCTTC. The V call is TRBV12-3 or TRBV12-4, the J call TRBJ2-1; 7 bases are shared with TRBD2. CDR3 length: 15 amino acids. Trimming cost V 6 bases and J 6 bases; bases outside gene matches: 11.

CDR3 in amino acids: CASSLETGSAYEQYF. CDR3 sequence (DNA): TGTGCCAGCAGTTTAGAGACAGGGTCAGCCTACGAGCAGTACTTC. This sequence joins TRBV27 and TRBJ2-7; 7 bases are shared with TRBD1. The J segment lost 2 bases and the V segment lost 2 bases, leaving 6 bases of the junction unmatched. The CDR3 runs 15 residues. The V gene's germline CDR1 is MNHEY and CDR2 SMNVEV (reference sequence).

The CDR3, as DNA: TGTGCCAGCAGCGCCGGGACTAGCAACAATGAGCAGTTCTTC. Its translation: CASSAGTSNNEQFF. This sequence joins TRBV9 and TRBJ2-1; 9 bases agree with TRBD2. Germline values: CDR1 SGDLS, CDR2 YYNGEE. The CDR3 extends over 14 amino acids. V dropped 3 bases and J dropped 5; count of bases not matched to a gene: 3.

This clonotype was counted a few times. The rearrangement joins TRBV6-6 to TRBJ2-3; D is unclear. CDR1 and CDR2 (germline): MNHNY, SVGAGI (reference sequence). V shed 2 bases and J shed 0 bases, with 15 bases lying between them. The CDR3 is 17 residues long. In DNA, the CDR3 is TGTGCCAGCAGTTACACAAAGACTGGGTTTAGCACAGATACGCAGTATTTT. Translating gives CASSYTKTGFSTDTQYF.

The chain carries TRBV20-1 and TRBJ2-1; TRBD1 is a possible D gene (6 bases). Trimming removed 5 bases from V and 9 bases from J, with 11 bases in between. This CDR3 region has 11 residues. CDR1 is DFQATT, CDR2 SNEGSKA, per germline (reference sequence). The DNA for the CDR3 is TGCAGTGCTCGGACAGTTCTTGAGCAGTTCTTC. Protein sequence: CSARTVLEQFF.

This clonotype was seen many times. V usage is TRBV6-2 or TRBV6-3 and J usage is TRBJ2-6; TRBD1 might be the D (5 bases). The germline gives CDR1 MNHEY, CDR2 SVGEGT. The CDR3 length is 18 residues. V was pared by 3 bases and J by 1 base, with 16 bases between. The CDR3: CASSYLQVTISGANVLTF. CDR3 bases: TGTGCCAGCAGTTATCTACAGGTTACGATATCTGGGGCCAACGTCCTGACTTTC.

V usage is TRBV27 and J usage is TRBJ2-3, with TRBD2 identical over 10 bases. V shed 1 base, J shed 9 bases, and the junction held 10 bases outside the gene matches. This CDR3 contains 16 residues. Germline CDR1 and CDR2: MNHEY and SMNVEV (reference sequence). The CDR3 DNA is TGTGCCAGCAGTTTATGGGCTAGCGGGGGTGAGATAACGCAGTATTTT. Amino acids: CASSLWASGGEITQYF.

This clonotype was seen at least ten times. The chain joins TRBV7-8 to TRBJ2-7; 7 bases are a match to TRBD2. The CDR3 covers 15 residues. The V and J ends lost 7 bases and 4 bases, in that order; junction bases with no gene match: 13. In germline, CDR1 is SGHVS, CDR2 FQNEAQ. CDR3 coding DNA: TGTGCCAGCACCAACAAGCCCAGCGGGGAATACGAGCAGTACGTC. As protein: CASTNKPSGEYEQYV.

To note about this clonotype: Given a much more abundant clone one base away, this may be a read error. This sequence joins TRBV6-1 and TRBJ1-2, with TRBD1 matching over 11 bases. Looked up from germline, CDR1 is MNHNS and CDR2 is SASEGT. The CDR3 consists of 15 residues. CDR3 DNA sequence: TGTGTCAGCAGGACAGGCGGGACAGGGGGTTCTCACAACACCTTC. Translating gives CVSRTGGTGGSHNTF.

The sample holds a few counts of this clonotype. This chain links TRBV7-6 with TRBJ2-7; TRBD1 matches 8 bases. Trimming removed 3 bases from V and 4 bases from J; junction bases left unmatched: 5. Germline V gives CDR1 SGHVS, CDR2 FNYEAQ. The CDR3 has 14 amino acids. CDR3 loop: CASSFMTGAYEQYF. DNA of the CDR3: TGTGCCAGCAGCTTCATGACAGGGGCATACGAGCAGTACTTC.